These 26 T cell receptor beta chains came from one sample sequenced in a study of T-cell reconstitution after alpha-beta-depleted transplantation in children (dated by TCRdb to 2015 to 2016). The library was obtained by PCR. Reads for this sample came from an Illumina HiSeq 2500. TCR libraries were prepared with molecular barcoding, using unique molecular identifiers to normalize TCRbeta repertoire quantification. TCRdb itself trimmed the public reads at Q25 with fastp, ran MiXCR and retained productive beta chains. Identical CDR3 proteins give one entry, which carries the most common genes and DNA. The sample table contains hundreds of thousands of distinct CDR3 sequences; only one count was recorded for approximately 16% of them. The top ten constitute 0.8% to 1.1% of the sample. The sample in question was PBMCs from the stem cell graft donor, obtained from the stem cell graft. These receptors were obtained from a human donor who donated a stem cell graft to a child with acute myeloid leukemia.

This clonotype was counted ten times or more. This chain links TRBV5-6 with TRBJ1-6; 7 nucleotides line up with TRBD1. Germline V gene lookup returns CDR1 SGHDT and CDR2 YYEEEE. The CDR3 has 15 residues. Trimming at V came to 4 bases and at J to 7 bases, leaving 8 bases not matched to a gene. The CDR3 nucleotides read TGTGCCAGCAGCCCATTGACAGGGCGGAATTCACCCCTCCACTTT. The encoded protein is CASSPLTGRNSPLHF.

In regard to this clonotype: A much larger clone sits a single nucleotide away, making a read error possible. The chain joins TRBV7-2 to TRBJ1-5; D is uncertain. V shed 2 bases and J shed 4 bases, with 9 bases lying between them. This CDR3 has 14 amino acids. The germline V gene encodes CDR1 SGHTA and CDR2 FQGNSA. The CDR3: CASSLMGRNQPQHF. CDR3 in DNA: TGTGCCAGCAGCTTAATGGGCAGGAATCAGCCCCAGCATTTT.

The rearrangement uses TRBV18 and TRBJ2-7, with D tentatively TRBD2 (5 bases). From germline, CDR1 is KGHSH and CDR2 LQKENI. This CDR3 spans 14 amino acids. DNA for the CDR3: TGTGCCAGCTCATCACCCCAGTCCCGCGGGGAGCAGTACGTC. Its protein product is CASSSPQSRGEQYV.

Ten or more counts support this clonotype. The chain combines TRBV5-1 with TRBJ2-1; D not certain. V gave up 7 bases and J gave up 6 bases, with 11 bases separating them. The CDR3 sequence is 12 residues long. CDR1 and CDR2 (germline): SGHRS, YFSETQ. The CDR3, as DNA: TGCGCCAGCTCCGCAGCTCCCAATGAGCAGTTCTTC. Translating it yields CASSAAPNEQFF. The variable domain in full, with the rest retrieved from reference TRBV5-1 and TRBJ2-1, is KAGVTQTPRYLIKTRGQQVTLSCSPISGHRSVSWYQQTPGQGLQFLFEYFSETQRNKGNFPGRFSGRQFSNSRSEMNVSTLELGDSALYLCASSAAPNEQFFGPGTRLTVL.

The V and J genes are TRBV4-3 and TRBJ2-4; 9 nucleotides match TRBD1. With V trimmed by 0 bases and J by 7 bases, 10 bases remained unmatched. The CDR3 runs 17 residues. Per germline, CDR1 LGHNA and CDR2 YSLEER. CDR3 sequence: CASSQDIMKDRGNIQYF. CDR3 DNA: TGCGCCAGCAGCCAAGATATTATGAAGGACAGGGGTAACATTCAGTACTTC.

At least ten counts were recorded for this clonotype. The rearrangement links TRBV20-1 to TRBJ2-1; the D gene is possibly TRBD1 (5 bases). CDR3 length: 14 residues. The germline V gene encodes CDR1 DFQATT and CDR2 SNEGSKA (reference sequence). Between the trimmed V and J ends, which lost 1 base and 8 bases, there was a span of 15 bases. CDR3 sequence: CSARASQGRDEQFF. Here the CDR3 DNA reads TGCAGTGCTAGAGCGAGTCAGGGAAGGGATGAGCAGTTCTTC.

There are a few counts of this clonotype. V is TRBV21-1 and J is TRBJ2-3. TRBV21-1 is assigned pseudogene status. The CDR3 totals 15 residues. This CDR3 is CASSKPTAETDTQYF. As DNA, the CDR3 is TGTGCCAGCAGCAAACCGACGGCAGAAACAGATACGCAGTATTTT.

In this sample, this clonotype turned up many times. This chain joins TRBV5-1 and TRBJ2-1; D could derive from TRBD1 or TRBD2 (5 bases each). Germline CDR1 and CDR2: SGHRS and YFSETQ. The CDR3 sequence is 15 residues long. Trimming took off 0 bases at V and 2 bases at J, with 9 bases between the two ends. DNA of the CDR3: TGCGCCAGCAGCTTGGAGGGACCGACCTACAATGAGCAGTTCTTC. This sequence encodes CASSLEGPTYNEQFF.

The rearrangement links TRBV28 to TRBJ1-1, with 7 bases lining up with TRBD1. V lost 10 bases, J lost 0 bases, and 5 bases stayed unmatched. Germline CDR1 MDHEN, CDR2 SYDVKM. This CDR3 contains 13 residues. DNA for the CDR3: TGTGCCACCCAGGGGGTAATGAACACTGAAGCTTTCTTT. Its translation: CATQGVMNTEAFF.

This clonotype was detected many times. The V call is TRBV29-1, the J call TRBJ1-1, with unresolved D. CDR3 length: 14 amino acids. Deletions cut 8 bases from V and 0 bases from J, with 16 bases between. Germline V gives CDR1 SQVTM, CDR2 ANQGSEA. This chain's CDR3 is CSHGVVGMNTEAFF. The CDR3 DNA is TGCAGCCACGGGGTCGTCGGAATGAACACTGAAGCTTTCTTT.

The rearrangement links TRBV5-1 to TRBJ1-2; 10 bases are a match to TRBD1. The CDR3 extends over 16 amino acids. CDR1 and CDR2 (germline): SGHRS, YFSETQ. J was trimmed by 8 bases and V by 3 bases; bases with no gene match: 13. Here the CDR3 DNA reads TGCGCCAGCAGCTCGGCCTCCGGGACAGGGGCCGGCGGCTACACCTTC. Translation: CASSSASGTGAGGYTF.

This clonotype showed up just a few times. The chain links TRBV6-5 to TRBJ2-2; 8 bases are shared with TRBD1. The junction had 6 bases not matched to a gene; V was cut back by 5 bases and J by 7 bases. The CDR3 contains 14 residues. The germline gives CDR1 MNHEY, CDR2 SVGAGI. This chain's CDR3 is CASSRRQGSGELFF. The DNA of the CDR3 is TGTGCCAGCAGTCGCCGACAGGGGAGCGGGGAGCTGTTTTTT.

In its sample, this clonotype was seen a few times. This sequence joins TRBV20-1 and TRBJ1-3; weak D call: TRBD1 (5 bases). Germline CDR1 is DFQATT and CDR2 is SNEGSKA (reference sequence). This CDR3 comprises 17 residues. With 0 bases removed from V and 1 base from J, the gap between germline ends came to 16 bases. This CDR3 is CSARDWETVESGNTIYF. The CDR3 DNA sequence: TGCAGTGCTAGAGACTGGGAGACAGTGGAGTCTGGAAACACCATATATTTT.

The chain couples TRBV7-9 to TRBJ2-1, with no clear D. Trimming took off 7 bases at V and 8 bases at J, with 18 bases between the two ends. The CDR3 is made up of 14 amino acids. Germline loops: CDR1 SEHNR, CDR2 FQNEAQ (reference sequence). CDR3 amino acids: CASTKSGVVDEQFF. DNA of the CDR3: TGTGCCAGCACCAAGAGTGGGGTCGTGGATGAGCAGTTCTTC.

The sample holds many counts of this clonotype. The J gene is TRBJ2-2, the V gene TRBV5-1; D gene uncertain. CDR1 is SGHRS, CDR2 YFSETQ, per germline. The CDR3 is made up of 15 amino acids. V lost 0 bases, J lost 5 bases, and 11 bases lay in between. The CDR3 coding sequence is TGCGCCAGCAGCTTGGGGACGGTAGGGACCGGGGAGCTGTTTTTT. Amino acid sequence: CASSLGTVGTGELFF.

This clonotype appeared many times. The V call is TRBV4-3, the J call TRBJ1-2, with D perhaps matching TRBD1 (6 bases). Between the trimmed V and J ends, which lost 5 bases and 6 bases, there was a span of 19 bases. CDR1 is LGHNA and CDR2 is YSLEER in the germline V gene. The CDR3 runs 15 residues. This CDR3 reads CASSFKGPRGNGYTF. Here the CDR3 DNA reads TGCGCCAGCAGCTTTAAGGGACCTAGGGGGAATGGCTACACCTTC.

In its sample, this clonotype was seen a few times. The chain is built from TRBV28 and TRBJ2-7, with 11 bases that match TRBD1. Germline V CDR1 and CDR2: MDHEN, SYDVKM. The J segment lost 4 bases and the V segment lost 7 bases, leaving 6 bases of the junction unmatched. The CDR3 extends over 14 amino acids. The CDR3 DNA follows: TGTGCCAGCACCTGGACAGGGGGCGGGTACGAGCAGTACTTC. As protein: CASTWTGGGYEQYF.

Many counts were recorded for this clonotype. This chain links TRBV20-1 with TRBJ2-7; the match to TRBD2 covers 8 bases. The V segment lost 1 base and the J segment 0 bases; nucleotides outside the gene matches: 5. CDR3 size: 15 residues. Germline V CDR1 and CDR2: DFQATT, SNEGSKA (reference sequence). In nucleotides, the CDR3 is TGCAGTGCTAGAGCGACGGGAGGGACCTCCTACGAGCAGTACTTC. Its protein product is CSARATGGTSYEQYF.

The CDR3 sequence: CASSSGTGAADTQYF. CDR3 sequence (DNA): TGCGCCAGCAGCTCCGGGACAGGGGCGGCAGATACGCAGTATTTT. The chain couples TRBV5-1 to TRBJ2-3; TRBD1 matches 10 bases. CDR1 SGHRS and CDR2 YFSETQ come from the germline V gene. The CDR3 is made up of 15 amino acids. Trimming took 3 bases from V and 4 from J; bases not matched to a gene: 5.

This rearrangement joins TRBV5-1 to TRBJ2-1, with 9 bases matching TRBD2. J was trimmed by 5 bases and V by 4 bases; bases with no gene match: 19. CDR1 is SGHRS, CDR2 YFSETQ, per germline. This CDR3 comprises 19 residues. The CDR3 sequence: CASSAGPAGGLAWNNEQFF. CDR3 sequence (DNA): TGCGCCAGCAGCGCAGGACCAGCGGGGGGCCTCGCCTGGAACAATGAGCAGTTCTTC.

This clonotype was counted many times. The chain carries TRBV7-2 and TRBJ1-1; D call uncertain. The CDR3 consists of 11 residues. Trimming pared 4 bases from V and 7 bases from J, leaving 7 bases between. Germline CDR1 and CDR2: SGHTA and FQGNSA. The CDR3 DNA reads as TGTGCCAGCAGCTCCGGTGTTGAAGCTTTCTTT. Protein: CASSSGVEAFF.

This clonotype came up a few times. CDR3: CASSTWTARLFYGYTF. Written as DNA, the CDR3 is TGTGCCAGCAGTACCTGGACGGCACGACTTTTCTATGGCTACACCTTC. V gene TRBV12-3 or TRBV12-4 combines with J gene TRBJ1-2; no definite D call. The germline V and J ends were trimmed by 5 bases and 4 bases, with 20 bases remaining between them. This CDR3 comprises 16 residues.

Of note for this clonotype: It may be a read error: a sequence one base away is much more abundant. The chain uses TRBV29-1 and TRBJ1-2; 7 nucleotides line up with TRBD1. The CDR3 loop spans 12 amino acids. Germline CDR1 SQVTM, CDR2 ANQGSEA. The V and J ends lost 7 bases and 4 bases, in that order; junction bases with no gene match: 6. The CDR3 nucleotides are TGCAGCGCCTTGGACAGGTGCTATGGCTACACCTTC. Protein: CSALDRCYGYTF.

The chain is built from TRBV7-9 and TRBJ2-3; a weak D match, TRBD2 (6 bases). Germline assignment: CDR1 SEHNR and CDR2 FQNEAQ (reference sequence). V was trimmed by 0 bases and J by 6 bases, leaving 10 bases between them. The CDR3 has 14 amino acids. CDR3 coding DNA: TGTGCCAGCAGCTTAGCTCACCGGGAGGATACGCAGTATTTT. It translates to CASSLAHREDTQYF.

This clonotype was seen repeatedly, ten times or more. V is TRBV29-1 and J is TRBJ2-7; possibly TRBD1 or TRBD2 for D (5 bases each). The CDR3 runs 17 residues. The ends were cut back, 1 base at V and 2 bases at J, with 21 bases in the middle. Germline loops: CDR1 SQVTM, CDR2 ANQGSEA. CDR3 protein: CSVEGEIGDGRTYEQYF. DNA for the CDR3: TGCAGCGTTGAAGGGGAAATAGGGGACGGACGAACCTACGAGCAGTACTTC.

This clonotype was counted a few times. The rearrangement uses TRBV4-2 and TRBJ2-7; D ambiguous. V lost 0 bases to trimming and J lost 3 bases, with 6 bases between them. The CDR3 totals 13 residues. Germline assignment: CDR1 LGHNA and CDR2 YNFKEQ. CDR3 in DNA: TGTGCCAGCAGCCAAGAGGTGGGCTACGAGCAGTACTTC. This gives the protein CASSQEVGYEQYF.